A single sample is the source of the 2 T cell receptor beta chains below, sequenced in a study of beta chain features in type 1 diabetes. Sequencing targeted expressed TCRB transcripts, as all isolated RNA had been reverse transcribed. Here immunoSEQ multiplex PCR was the method, and the copy in TCRdb shows in-frame clones only, minus some. The table shows about 930,000 clones, with roughly 15% occurring only once. Input material: naive CD4+ T cells from blood. Receptors originate from a woman between 18 and 29 years old in good health.

As to this clone: Different DNA sequences within this sample yield the same CDR3. This sequence joins TRBV7-2 and TRBJ2-1; D is undetermined. The CDR3 loop spans 13 amino acids. Germline CDR1 SGHTA, CDR2 FQGNSA. The ends were cut back, 5 bases at V and 3 bases at J, with 8 bases in the middle. The CDR3 reads CASSSTVYNEQFF. The CDR3 DNA follows: TGTGCCAGCAGCAGCACAGTCTACAATGAGCAGTTCTTC.

The chain has TRBV2 and TRBJ1-2; D remains ambiguous. The V gene lost 8 bases and the J gene lost 0 bases, with 10 bases spanning the gap. Germline V gene lookup returns CDR1 SNHLY and CDR2 FYNNEI. The length of the CDR3 is 13 residues. CDR3 in amino acids: CASCPGTNYGYTF. The CDR3 DNA reads as TGTGCCAGCTGTCCCGGAACTAACTATGGCTACACCTTC.